This T cell receptor (beta chain) was recovered during a study of cytomegalovirus exposure and HLA in healthy donors. Generated by immunoSEQ multiplex PCR, the TCRdb table keeps only in-frame clones and is missing some. The sample lists 150,000 to 200,000 clones, roughly 91% occurring once. A remark on this clone: The target antigen is unknown.

General study findings and limits: A few chains tied to CMV proved CMV antigen-specific in vitro.

V was cut by 1 base and J by 3 bases, with 10 bases left in between. CDR3 length equals 15 residues. Germline V gives CDR1 SGHDT, CDR2 YYEEEE. This clonotype was sampled from a man between 18 and 29 years old in good health and CMV-seropositive. The chain recombines TRBV5-6 with TRBJ2-2; D gene unclear. Sequenced input: PBMCs. The CDR3 DNA reads TGTGCCAGCAGCTTGAGCCAGGTTCACACCGGGGAGCTGTTTTTT. Translating it yields CASSLSQVHTGELFF.